Listed here is a single TCR beta chain. What it binds is unknown. The PCR had 60 Vbeta and 13 Jbeta primers. Libraries were prepared by immunoSEQ multiplex PCR; TCRdb keeps only in-frame clonotypes and omits some of them. In the table there are 150,000 to 200,000 clones, just under 80% of which are singletons. The source of the sample is a study of cytomegalovirus exposure and HLA in healthy donors. Study-wide results and limits: Per published accounts, TCR beta sequences correctly predicted the HLA-A and HLA-B alleles of most subjects. Testing in vitro showed a few CMV-associated chains specific for CMV antigens.

This clonotype was obtained from a woman aged 40 to 55 in good health and CMV-seropositive. Sequencing was performed on PBMCs.

In DNA, the CDR3 is TGTGCCAGCAGCGTTGGGCCGCCGAACACTGAAGCTTTCTTT. Translating it yields CASSVGPPNTEAFF. The chain is built from TRBV9 and TRBJ1-1; no clear D. This CDR3 spans 14 amino acids. CDR1 is SGDLS and CDR2 is YYNGEE in the germline V gene. V was shortened by 2 bases and J by 1 base, with 9 bases between the two germline ends.